Below, 30 T cell receptor beta chains from the same sample are listed, as sequenced in a study of cytomegalovirus exposure and HLA in healthy donors. A multiplex PCR was run with 60 Vbeta primers and 13 Jbeta primers. This table comes from immunoSEQ multiplex PCR, and its TCRdb copy is limited to in-frame clones, with some not included. The sample includes 150,000 or so clones, 79% seen only once; the top ten take around 7.2%. Sequences were obtained from PBMCs. These receptors were collected from a man aged 25-40 years in good health and CMV-seropositive.

This chain uses TRBV5-1 with TRBJ1-1; D call uncertain. Germline V CDR1 and CDR2: SGHRS, YFSETQ. CDR3 length: 13 amino acids. V lost 3 bases, J lost 1 base, and 7 bases lay in between. CDR3 protein: CASSWEGNTEAFF. In nucleotides, the CDR3 is TGCGCCAGCAGCTGGGAGGGGAACACTGAAGCTTTCTTT.

V usage is TRBV29-1 and J usage is TRBJ2-1, with TRBD2 matching over 11 bases. Trimming removed 4 bases from V and 7 bases from J; junction bases left unmatched: 6. This CDR3 comprises 14 residues. Germline lookup yields CDR1 SQVTM and CDR2 ANQGSEA. CDR3 coding DNA: TGCAGCGTTGGTAGCGGGAGGGCCGGGAATGAGCAGTTCTTC. Residues: CSVGSGRAGNEQFF.

This clone was seen a few times. The chain couples TRBV6-6 to TRBJ1-2, with a possible D match to TRBD1 (6 bases). This CDR3 is built from 12 residues. The V gene lost 4 bases and the J gene lost 5 bases, with 8 bases spanning the gap. The germline V gene has CDR1 MNHNY and CDR2 SVGAGI (reference sequence). Written as DNA, the CDR3 is TGTGCCAGCAGTTCAACAGGGTATGGCTACACCTTC. This encodes CASSSTGYGYTF.

This clone was recorded a few times. The chain joins TRBV7-9 to TRBJ2-7; 14 bases map to TRBD2. From germline, CDR1 is SEHNR and CDR2 FQNEAQ (reference sequence). J gave up 5 bases and V 5 bases, and 8 bases lay outside the gene matches. CDR3 length: 16 amino acids. CDR3 bases: TGTGCCAGCAGCCCGAGGGGACTAGCGGGAGTCCACGAGCAGTACTTC. Amino acid sequence: CASSPRGLAGVHEQYF.

Here the CDR3 DNA reads TGTGCTAGTGGTTTCTGGACTGACAGGCAGAACACTGAAGCTTTCTTT. Translating it yields CASGFWTDRQNTEAFF. V and J are TRBV12-5 and TRBJ1-1; TRBD1 is a possible D gene (6 bases). V gave up 3 bases and J gave up 1 base, with 15 bases separating them. Germline V gene sequence: CDR1 LGHNT, CDR2 FRNRAP. This CDR3 is built from 16 residues.

The J gene is TRBJ2-1, the V gene TRBV10-3, with D tentatively TRBD2 (6 bases). Germline V gene data show CDR1 as ENHRY and CDR2 as SYGVKD. This CDR3 is 15 amino acids long. Trimming left V 3 bases short and J 4 bases short, with 13 bases between. The CDR3 nucleotides read TGTGCCATCAGTGACGACCGGGAGCGGTACAATGAGCAGTTCTTC. Residues: CAISDDRERYNEQFF.

The chain recombines TRBV28 with TRBJ2-7, with D hard to call. The CDR3 has 15 residues. Germline V gene data show CDR1 as MDHEN and CDR2 as SYDVKM. V lost 5 bases to trimming and J lost 2 bases, with 16 bases between them. CDR3 region: CASSLQGPGAYEQYF. The CDR3 nucleotides are TGTGCCAGCAGTCTCCAAGGTCCAGGCGCCTACGAGCAGTACTTC.

The CDR3 nucleotides read TGTGCCAGCAGCTTATCGGGACTACCGACAGATACGCAGTATTTT. This codes for CASSLSGLPTDTQYF. V usage is TRBV7-2 and J usage is TRBJ2-3, with TRBD2 matching 7 bases. The CDR3 has 15 amino acids. V was pared by 2 bases and J by 3 bases, with 5 bases of the junction left unmatched. Germline V gene lookup returns CDR1 SGHTA and CDR2 FQGNSA.

Only a few counts were recorded for this clone. The rearrangement joins TRBV12-5 to TRBJ2-1; a possible D gene is TRBD1 (6 bases). Germline CDR1 reads LGHNT; CDR2 reads FRNRAP. The V gene lost 7 bases and the J gene lost 3 bases, with 13 bases spanning the gap. The CDR3 extends over 14 amino acids. The CDR3, as DNA: TGTGCTAGTGTTGGGGACACAATCTACAATGAGCAGTTCTTC. Its translation: CASVGDTIYNEQFF. The full variable domain, with the rest looked up from reference TRBV12-5 and TRBJ2-1, is DARVTQTPRHKVTEMGQEVTMRCQPILGHNTVFWYRQTMMQGLELLAYFRNRAPLDDSGMPKDRFSAEMPDATLATLKIQPSEPRDSAVYFCASVGDTIYNEQFFGPGTRLTVL.

The chain employs TRBV2 and TRBJ1-6; 9 positions match TRBD1. The junction had 1 base not matched to a gene; V was cut back by 3 bases and J by 7 bases. Germline V lookup: CDR1 SNHLY, CDR2 FYNNEI. The CDR3 extends over 14 amino acids. The CDR3 sequence: CASSEGQGNSPLHF. The CDR3 DNA follows: TGTGCCAGCAGTGAGGGACAGGGAAATTCACCCCTCCACTTT. The complete variable domain, with remaining parts taken from reference TRBV2 and TRBJ1-6, reads EPEVTQTPSHQVTQMGQEVILRCVPISNHLYFYWYRQILGQKVEFLVSFYNNEISEKSEIFDDQFSVERPDGSNFTLKIRSTKLEDSAMYFCASSEGQGNSPLHFGNGTRLTVT.

The V gene is TRBV6-1, the J gene TRBJ2-2; D is possibly TRBD2 (5 bases). CDR1 and CDR2 from the germline V gene are MNHNS and SASEGT. There are 14 residues in the CDR3. V lost 11 bases to trimming and J lost 7 bases, with 20 bases between them. CDR3 in amino acids: CAATQWQADGELFF. The CDR3 coding sequence is TGTGCCGCCACCCAGTGGCAAGCGGACGGGGAGCTGTTTTTT.

The chain couples TRBV4-1 to TRBJ2-3; D is undetermined. Germline V gene lookup returns CDR1 MGHRA and CDR2 YSYEKL. This CDR3 region has 13 residues. Trimming took 0 bases from V and 4 from J, leaving 5 bases between them. Here the CDR3 DNA reads TGCGCCAGCAGCCAAGATCCGGCAGATACGCAGTATTTT. This gives the protein CASSQDPADTQYF.

This clone has just one count. The chain uses TRBV16 and TRBJ1-5; maybe TRBD1 (5 bases). CDR1 is KGHSY, CDR2 FQNENV, per germline. This CDR3 has 15 residues. The V and J ends lost 4 bases and 0 bases respectively, with 10 bases between them. The CDR3 region has the DNA TGTGCCAGCAGCCGCCAGGGTTATAGCAATCAGCCCCAGCATTTT. As protein: CASSRQGYSNQPQHF.

A few counts support this clone. This chain links TRBV30 with TRBJ2-2; 12 bases line up with TRBD2. This CDR3 contains 16 residues. Trimming cost V 2 bases and J 4 bases; bases outside gene matches: 5. The germline CDR1 and CDR2 sequences are GTSNPN and SVGIG (reference sequence). CDR3 coding DNA: TGTGCCTGGAGTTCGGGACTAGCGGGTAGCACCGGGGAGCTGTTTTTT. This gives the protein CAWSSGLAGSTGELFF.

The V gene is TRBV5-3, the J gene TRBJ2-1, with D possibly TRBD2 on 6 matching bases. TRBV5-3 is annotated as an ORF whose role is uncertain. The CDR3 runs to 16 residues. The V gene lost 0 bases and the J gene lost 2 bases, with 12 bases spanning the gap. The DNA for the CDR3 is TGTGCCAGAAGCTTGGTTGCTAGCGAGGCCTACAATGAGCAGTTCTTC. It translates to CARSLVASEAYNEQFF.

V gene TRBV6-1 combines with J gene TRBJ1-2; TRBD1 matches 7 bases. Germline V gene data show CDR1 as MNHNS and CDR2 as SASEGT. This CDR3 region has 13 residues. V gave up 7 bases and J gave up 2 bases; unmatched junction bases: 4. The CDR3 loop reads CASIPTGNYGYTF. In DNA form, the CDR3 reads TGTGCCAGCATCCCGACAGGGAACTATGGCTACACCTTC.

In DNA, the CDR3 is TGTGCCAGCAGCTTATTCCAGAACACTGAAGCTTTCTTT. Residues: CASSLFQNTEAFF. The V gene is TRBV7-6, the J gene TRBJ1-1; D uncertain. The CDR3 sequence is 13 residues long. V lost 2 bases and J 1 base, leaving 5 bases between the germline ends. Germline V gene sequence: CDR1 SGHVS, CDR2 FNYEAQ.

This clone occurred once. Other nucleotide sequences from this sample produce the same CDR3. The chain employs TRBV5-1 and TRBJ2-3, with TRBD2 matching 7 bases. CDR1 is SGHRS and CDR2 is YFSETQ in the germline V gene. CDR3 length: 15 residues. The V and J ends lost 0 bases and 1 base, in that order; junction bases with no gene match: 2. The CDR3, as DNA: TGCGCCAGCAGCTTGGGCCGGGGGGGCACAGATACGCAGTATTTT. It yields the protein CASSLGRGGTDTQYF.

CDR3 region: CASSPQRDSNQPQHF. CDR3 DNA: TGTGCCAGCAGCCCCCAGAGGGATAGCAATCAGCCCCAGCATTTT. The V and J genes are TRBV9 and TRBJ1-5, with D unresolved. The CDR3 contains 15 residues. The V gene's germline CDR1 is SGDLS and CDR2 YYNGEE. V gave up 4 bases and J gave up 0 bases, with 11 bases separating them.

This CDR3 is CASSRGDSSSINTGELFF. The CDR3 DNA sequence: TGTGCCAGCAGCCGAGGGGACTCCTCCTCTATAAACACCGGGGAGCTGTTTTTT. This chain joins TRBV4-2 and TRBJ2-2; a weak D match, TRBD2 (6 bases). CDR1 and CDR2 (germline): LGHNA, YNFKEQ. Trimming pared 4 bases from V and 2 bases from J, leaving 20 bases between. The CDR3 is made up of 18 amino acids.

This rearrangement joins TRBV7-9 to TRBJ2-2, with 7 bases matching TRBD2. The ends lost 9 bases at V and 4 bases at J; junction bases unmatched: 11. Germline V gene lookup returns CDR1 SEHNR and CDR2 FQNEAQ (reference sequence). The CDR3 is made up of 15 amino acids. This chain's CDR3 is CASGSGTISTGELFF. The DNA for the CDR3 is TGTGCCAGTGGATCCGGGACTATTTCCACCGGGGAGCTGTTTTTT.

This clone was seen just once. This chain uses TRBV5-8 with TRBJ1-3, with D perhaps TRBD1 (6 bases). The V end lost 3 bases, the J end lost 4 bases, and 14 bases lay between the germline ends. Per the germline V gene, CDR1 is SGHTS and CDR2 is YDEGEE. The CDR3 runs to 15 residues. CDR3 loop: CASSSRQVSGNTIYF. CDR3 nucleotide sequence: TGTGCCAGCAGCTCACGACAGGTCAGCGGAAACACCATATATTTT.

V and J are TRBV6-6 and TRBJ1-2; TRBD1 is a possible D gene (6 bases). This CDR3 has 12 residues. Trimming stripped 6 bases from V and 8 bases from J, with 13 bases between. Germline V CDR1 and CDR2: MNHNY, SVGAGI (reference sequence). CDR3 sequence: CASSLQGQGYTF. For the CDR3, the DNA is TGTGCCAGCAGCCTACAGGGTCAAGGCTACACCTTC.

The rearrangement links TRBV14 to TRBJ2-2; D is unclear. From germline, CDR1 is SGHDN and CDR2 FVKESK. The CDR3 has 12 amino acids. The V and J ends lost 4 bases and 4 bases respectively, with 4 bases between them. The CDR3 loop is CASSPSTGELFF. The CDR3 DNA sequence: TGTGCCAGCAGCCCCTCCACCGGGGAGCTGTTTTTT.

This chain links TRBV11-2 with TRBJ2-1, with 9 bases matching TRBD2. Per germline, CDR1 SGHAT and CDR2 FQNNGV. Trimming took 5 bases from V and 0 from J; bases not matched to a gene: 2. The CDR3 totals 15 residues. This CDR3 reads CASSRGGDSYNEQFF. The CDR3 DNA is TGTGCCAGCAGCCGCGGGGGGGACTCCTACAATGAGCAGTTCTTC.

This clone was seen a few times. The chain combines TRBV5-8 with TRBJ2-7; D call uncertain. With 4 bases removed from V and 11 bases from J, the gap between germline ends came to 19 bases. The CDR3 spans 13 residues. The V gene's germline CDR1 is SGHTS and CDR2 YDEGEE. The DNA for the CDR3 is TGTGCCAGCAGCACGTTAGAACGATCCGGAGAGTACTTC. This gives the protein CASSTLERSGEYF. Using reference TRBV5-8 and TRBJ2-7 for the parts outside the CDR3, the full variable domain is EAGVTQSPTHLIKTRGQQATLRCSPISGHTSVYWYQQALGLGLQFLLWYDEGEERNRGNFPPRFSGRQFPNYSSELNVNALELEDSALYLCASSTLERSGEYFGPGTRLTVT.

V is TRBV29-1 and J is TRBJ1-5; D remains ambiguous. Per the germline V gene, CDR1 is SQVTM and CDR2 is ANQGSEA. The CDR3 runs to 12 residues. Deletions cut 5 bases from V and 4 bases from J, with 9 bases between. This chain's CDR3 is CSVSAGNQPQHF. CDR3 DNA sequence: TGCAGCGTTTCCGCCGGGAATCAGCCCCAGCATTTT.

The DNA of the CDR3 is TGCGCCAGCAGTACAGGGCCGGGAAACACCATATATTTT. This codes for CASSTGPGNTIYF. The chain employs TRBV5-1 and TRBJ1-3; a possible D gene is TRBD1 (6 bases). The CDR3 is 13 residues long. V was cut by 5 bases and J by 4 bases, with 10 bases left in between. The germline gives CDR1 SGHRS, CDR2 YFSETQ.

This sequence joins TRBV5-1 and TRBJ2-6; the match to TRBD1 covers 7 bases. This CDR3 contains 15 residues. From germline, CDR1 is SGHRS and CDR2 YFSETQ. With V trimmed by 3 bases and J by 2 bases, 2 bases remained unmatched. This chain's CDR3 is CASSSDRAGANVLTF. In DNA form, the CDR3 reads TGCGCCAGCAGCTCAGACAGGGCTGGGGCCAACGTCCTGACTTTC. Complete variable domain (other parts from reference TRBV5-1 and TRBJ2-6): KAGVTQTPRYLIKTRGQQVTLSCSPISGHRSVSWYQQTPGQGLQFLFEYFSETQRNKGNFPGRFSGRQFSNSRSEMNVSTLELGDSALYLCASSSDRAGANVLTFGAGSRLTVL.

This clone was counted a few times. J is TRBJ1-2 and V is TRBV2; 10 bases agree with TRBD1. The CDR3 is made up of 13 amino acids. Germline lookup yields CDR1 SNHLY and CDR2 FYNNEI. V was clipped by 11 bases and J by 8 bases; unmatched bases: 11. The CDR3 nucleotides are TGTGCCCGACAGGGGGCAGCATTTGGGGGCTACACCTTC. The encoded protein is CARQGAAFGGYTF.